This TCR beta chain originates from a study of T cells in Graves' hyperthyroidism and ophthalmopathy. Based on clinical symptoms, serum thyroxine and TRAb, thyroid ultrasound and orbital computed tomography, diagnoses were reached. The investigators amplified TCR beta CDR3 regions from RNA transcripts. The primer set for the first-round RT-PCR of the TCR CDR3 was HTBI. MiXCR was run by TCRdb on the multiplex PCR reads, yielding one entry per CDR3 protein. The sample shows a few hundred thousand distinct CDR3 sequences, roughly 45% of them seen only once. Study results and limitations: Most clonotypes expanded in the thyroid (above 0.001) were also present in blood. A 13 V-J model separated ophthalmopathy from stable hyperthyroidism. It was a median about seven months before onset that the model predicted ophthalmopathy.

Germline lookup yields CDR1 SEHNR and CDR2 FQNEAQ (reference sequence). J lost 0 bases, V lost 5 bases, and 10 bases had no gene match. The CDR3 sequence is 17 residues long. As concerns this clonotype: Its target is unknown.

V usage is TRBV7-9 and J usage is TRBJ2-7, with 10 bases matching TRBD2. The specimen was peripheral blood or thyroid tissue (not recorded which). The source of this sequence is an adult woman with Graves' disease, either hyperthyroidism or ophthalmopathy (not recorded which). The CDR3 is CASSTSLAGPASYEQYF. CDR3 nucleotide sequence: TGTGCCAGCAGCACCTCACTAGCGGGACCCGCCTCCTACGAGCAGTACTTC.